This T cell receptor (beta chain) comes out of a study of cytomegalovirus exposure and HLA in healthy donors. Study information: Researchers previously reported finding about 110 million unique TCR beta sequences from 170 million or so T cells.

Findings and limits, study-wide: A missense DCLRE1C variant was associated with V- and J-gene trimming of TCR beta chains in a later analysis, and an independent cohort replicated the association. Later work found that TCR association rates differed between HLA loci; DRB1 had the most and HLA-C the fewest.

While unrecorded immune exposures were likely, the donors were nominally healthy when sampled. It was with 60 Vbeta and 13 Jbeta primers that the PCR ran. Produced via immunoSEQ multiplex PCR; TCRdb's table is partial and in-frame only. The sample includes around 52,000 clones. Turning to this clone: Its antigen is still unknown.

This CDR3 region has 14 residues. CDR1 is LNHDA and CDR2 is SQIVND in the germline V gene (reference sequence). Trimming removed 1 base from V and 5 bases from J, with 11 bases in between. The sequencing input was PBMCs. The clonotype was recovered from a middle-aged man in good health and CMV-seropositive. The chain carries TRBV19 and TRBJ1-2; tentatively, D is TRBD1 (5 bases). Here the CDR3 reads CASSIGGTEYGYTF. In DNA, the CDR3 is TGTGCCAGTAGTATAGGCGGGACGGAGTATGGCTACACCTTC. Complete variable domain (other parts from reference TRBV19 and TRBJ1-2): DGGITQSPKYLFRKEGQNVTLSCEQNLNHDAMYWYRQDPGQGLRLIYYSQIVNDFQKGDIAEGYSVSREKKESFPLTVTSAQKNPTAFYLCASSIGGTEYGYTFGSGTRLTVV.